This is a list of T cell receptor beta chains from one sample in a study of blood T cell repertoires in COVID-19. Repertoires were generated with immunoSEQ multiplex PCR, while TCRdb's copy carries only in-frame clones and drops some. The sample consists of hundreds of thousands of clones, around 90% of them appearing once. The sequencing input was peripheral blood. The receptor set was obtained from a woman aged 30 to 39 with COVID-19, enrolled during active disease. Both conserved end residues are part of each CDR3.

v_gene: TRBV27; CDR3aa: CASSPNGLDNSPLHF
v_gene: TRBV7-9; CDR3aa: CASSSLTSGALATDTQYF
v_gene: TRBV6-5; CDR3aa: CASRVTDTSTDTQYF
v_gene: TRBV19; CDR3aa: CGTREGAGANVLTF
v_gene: TRBV7-9; CDR3aa: CASPALAGPNSYNEQFF
v_gene: TRBV21-1; CDR3aa: CASSKGPGEKANTGELFF
v_gene: TRBV27; CDR3aa: CASSPLQDDYGYTF
v_gene: TRBV6-2/TRBV6-3; CDR3aa: CASSYTGTTTDTQYF
v_gene: TRBV28; CDR3aa: CASSFWGQYSGNTIYF
v_gene: TRBV5-1; CDR3aa: CASTPGGTDTGELFF
v_gene: TRBV5-1; CDR3aa: CASSSTGGAEAFF
v_gene: TRBV6-5; CDR3aa: CASSYGGNEQFF
v_gene: TRBV19; CDR3aa: CASSIGGLAQETQYF
v_gene: TRBV6-5; CDR3aa: CASSYSTVAGTRSQYF
v_gene: TRBV20-1; CDR3aa: CSASHPGGGDYGYTF
v_gene: TRBV29-1; CDR3aa: CSVDTENYGYTF
v_gene: TRBV5-5; CDR3aa: CASSRGGHQPQHF
v_gene: TRBV19; CDR3aa: CASNTGRKGTEAFF
v_gene: TRBV6-4; CDR3aa: CASSGQGVNEQFF
v_gene: TRBV30; CDR3aa: CAWGQNSNQPQHF
v_gene: TRBV2; CDR3aa: CASTGGPSEQFF